The present T cell receptor (beta chain) was sequenced within a study of response to subunit inactivated influenza vaccine. Study conclusions and caveats: Few additional T cells are recruited per seasonal influenza vaccination, authors suggested.

TCRdb ran MiXCR on the RT-PCR reads and lists one entry per CDR3 protein. Here the sample spans hundreds of thousands of distinct CDR3 sequences, less than 15% being singletons. Germline CDR1 and CDR2: GTSNPN and SVGIG (reference sequence). This CDR3 comprises 14 residues. V gave up 1 base and J gave up 0 bases, with 9 bases separating them. About this clonotype: What it recognizes is unknown.

The material was PBMCs from blood, obtained less than 15 days before vaccination. The sequence was obtained from a middle-aged man who received an inactivated influenza vaccine. The chain carries TRBV30 and TRBJ1-1; D is unresolved. CDR3 amino acids: CAWSAQNMNTEAFF. In DNA form, the CDR3 reads TGTGCCTGGAGTGCACAGAACATGAACACTGAAGCTTTCTTT.